The source of this TCR beta chain is a study of T cell responses to AZD1222 COVID-19 vaccine (dated by TCRdb to the early 2020s). Study-level background: AZD1222 recipients whose second dose came at about 4 weeks and those whose second dose came at about 12 weeks were combined into one group, since spike-specific TCR depth and breadth did not differ between the two schedules. TCR sequencing was performed for over 230 trial participants, of whom 207 were given two doses of AZD1222 and around 26 were given two doses of MenACWY control vaccine. Enrollment into the trials was organized by age into subgroups of 18-55, 56-69 and 70-plus years, and those subgroups contained approximately 160, 26 and 62 TCR-sequenced participants, respectively.

Explained via the paper, the time point label denotes: baseline before first vaccination. The vaccinee samples were drawn from two UK trials, COV001 and COV002, one of which was a single-blind randomized controlled phase 2/3 trial testing AZD1222 (ChAdOx1 nCoV-19) in healthy adults. For TCRbeta chain sequencing, PBMC samples from trial participants were taken at day 0 and at day 28 after the second dose. The CDR3 regions of human TCRbeta chains were subjected to immunosequencing. On the study's bioinformatics: Repertoire TCRs were checked for matches against a reference library of SARS-CoV-2-specific TCRs that had been generated using the MIRA antigen-specificity platform. Breadth was defined as the fraction of unique TCRs that were SARS-CoV-2-associated, and depth was defined as the fraction of total T cells that were SARS-CoV-2-associated. Using the MIRA data, every spike-specific TCR was mapped to the spike region that the TCR reacted to and assigned to either a CD4 or a CD8 class. Log10-transformed breadth and depth values were compared by one-way ANOVA with Sidak's multiple comparisons tests. TCRdb's version of the immuneACCESS table is confined to in-frame rearrangements and falls short of the full clone set. An unresolved V gene accounts for under half of the shortfall where checked; the remainder is of unknown origin. V and J calls and clone size are given by that table; D and trimming were obtained from the DNA. The sample yields roughly 120,000 clones; 94% were counted once. The ten largest account for under 7.5% of the sample.

Comments on this clone: Its cognate antigen has yet to be identified. No per-base quality is available; no much larger clone lies one base away.

The germline ends are 14 bases apart after V is trimmed by 8 bases and J by 7 bases. Sequences SGHAT (CDR1) and FQNNGV (CDR2) are obtained from the germline V gene. Measured from the cysteine to the phenylalanine, the CDR3 is 12 residues long. The kept DNA is CDR3 alone, 36 bases in frame from the first base. Here is what the overall study found, with its caveats: After two AZD1222 doses, both the breadth and the depth of spike-specific TCRs were significantly higher than at day 0 and than in MenACWY recipients. Conclusions about previously exposed vaccinees are limited because only 5 or 6 AZD1222 recipients were SARS-CoV-2 seropositive at baseline. In the small 56-69-year group, the increase in depth fell short of significance, most likely because of low power. CD4 TCRs associated with the vaccine covered the entire spike protein, and the dominant responses were in regions 160-218 and 743-854. Nearly half of unique spike-specific TCRs reportedly recognized epitopes outside regions mutated in the B.1.351 and B.1.1.7 variants. Because no samples from the day 14 peak response were available, repertoires could be characterized only after the peak T cell response. Participants were mostly white British, with more females than males. The authors suggested clonal diversity may have been underestimated.

The clonotype was recovered from an adult in good health. This sequence uses TRBV11-2 and TRBJ1-2; a weak D assignment points to TRBD1 (5 bases agree). Source: peripheral blood, taken on day 0 of AZD1222 vaccination. The DNA sequence is as follows: TGTGCCAGCGCTGAGGTACAGGCTGGCTACACCTTC. This yields the protein CASAEVQAGYTF.